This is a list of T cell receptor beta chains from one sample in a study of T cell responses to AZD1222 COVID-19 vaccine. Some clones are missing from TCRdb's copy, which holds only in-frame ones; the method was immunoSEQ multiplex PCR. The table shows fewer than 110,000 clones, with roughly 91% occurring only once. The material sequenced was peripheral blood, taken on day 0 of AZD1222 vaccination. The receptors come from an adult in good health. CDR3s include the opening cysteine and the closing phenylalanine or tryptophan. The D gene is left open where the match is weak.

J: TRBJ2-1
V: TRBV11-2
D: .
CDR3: CASSPLSGGRSSYNEQFF

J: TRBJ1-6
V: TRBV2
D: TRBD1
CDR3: CASSEGRDRGIESPHSPLHF

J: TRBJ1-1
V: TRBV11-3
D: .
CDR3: CASSIQGESEAFF

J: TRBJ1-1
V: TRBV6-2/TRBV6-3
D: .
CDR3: CASSYGRNTEAFF

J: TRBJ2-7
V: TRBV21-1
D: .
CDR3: CASIDTGVVPQNYEQYF

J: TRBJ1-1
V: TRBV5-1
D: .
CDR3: CASSRLNTEAFF

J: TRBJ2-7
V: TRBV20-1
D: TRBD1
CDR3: CSASGGGQGTYEQYF

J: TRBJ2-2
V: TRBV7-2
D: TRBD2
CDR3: CASSSSLAGATAGELFF

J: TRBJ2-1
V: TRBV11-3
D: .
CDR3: CASSFFGTHEQFF

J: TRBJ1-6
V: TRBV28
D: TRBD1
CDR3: CASSPPTGIRSPLHF

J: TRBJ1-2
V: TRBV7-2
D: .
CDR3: CASSHDRNYGYTF

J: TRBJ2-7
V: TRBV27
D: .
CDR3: CASSPQRRGYEQYF

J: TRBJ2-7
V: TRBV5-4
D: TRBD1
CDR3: CASSAKGQRYEQYF

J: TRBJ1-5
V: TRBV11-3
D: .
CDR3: CASSFRGRGQPQHF

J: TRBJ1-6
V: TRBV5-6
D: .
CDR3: CASSLGRINSPLHF

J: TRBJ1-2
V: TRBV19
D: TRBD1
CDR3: CASSMGQGFRVYTF

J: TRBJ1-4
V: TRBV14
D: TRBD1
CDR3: CASSQTGAGDEKLFF

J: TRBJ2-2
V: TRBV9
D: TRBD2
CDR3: CASSVAWTSGTGELFF

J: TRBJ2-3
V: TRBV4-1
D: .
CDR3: CASSHIRDTQYF

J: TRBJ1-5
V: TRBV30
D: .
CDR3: CAWKAAPNQPQHF

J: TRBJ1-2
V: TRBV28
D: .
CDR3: CASWALRSAGSTLRGYTF

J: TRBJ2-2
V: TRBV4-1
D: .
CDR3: CASSQSGTHLGGELFF

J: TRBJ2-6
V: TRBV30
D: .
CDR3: CAWTVVSGANVLTF

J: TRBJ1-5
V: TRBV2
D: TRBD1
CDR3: CASRTGPEPQHF

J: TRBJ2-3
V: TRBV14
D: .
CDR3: CASSPPRADTQYF

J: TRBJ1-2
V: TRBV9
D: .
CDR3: CASSATTDSYGYTF

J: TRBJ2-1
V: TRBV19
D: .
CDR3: CASSIAPPQDEQFF

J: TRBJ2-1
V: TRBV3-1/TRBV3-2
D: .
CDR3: CASSQDYRRVGEQFF

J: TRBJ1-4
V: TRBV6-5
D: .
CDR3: CASSYSRGGGEKLFF

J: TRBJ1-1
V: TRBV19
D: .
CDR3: CASSSYRALRTEAFF

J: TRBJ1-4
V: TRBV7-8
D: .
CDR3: CASSPRPGAGEKLFF

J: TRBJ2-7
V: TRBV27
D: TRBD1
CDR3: CASSLMGQGPYEQYF

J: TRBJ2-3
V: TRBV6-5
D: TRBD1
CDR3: CASRNGQGTQYF

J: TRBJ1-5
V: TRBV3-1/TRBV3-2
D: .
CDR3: CASSPAISNQPQHF

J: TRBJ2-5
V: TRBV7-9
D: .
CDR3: CASSLDSVETQYF

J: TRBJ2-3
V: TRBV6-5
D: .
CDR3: CASRDSADTQYF

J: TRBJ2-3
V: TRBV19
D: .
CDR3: CASSTGARGADTQYF

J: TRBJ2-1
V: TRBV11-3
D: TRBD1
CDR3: CASSFRQGPYNEQFF

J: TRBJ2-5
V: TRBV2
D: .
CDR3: CASSGPSETQYF